This TCR beta chain was recovered during a study of T cell responses to AZD1222 COVID-19 vaccine. Generated by immunoSEQ multiplex PCR, the TCRdb table keeps only in-frame clones and is missing some. The data hold 70,000 to 80,000 clones, with approximately 90% observed a single time. The study's findings and limits: Vaccine-associated CD4 TCRs spanned spike, dominant at 160-218 and 743-854. Targets within unmutated variant regions were reportedly found for nearly half of spike-specific TCRs.

The CDR3 has 14 amino acids. CDR1 SGHRS and CDR2 YFSETQ come from the germline V gene. Trimming took 0 bases from V and 4 from J, leaving 10 bases between them. Remarks on this clone: Antigen specificity is unknown.

This TCR was recovered from an adult in good health. The sequencing used peripheral blood, collected on day 0 of AZD1222 vaccination. The chain combines TRBV5-1 with TRBJ1-1; no definite D call. The CDR3, as DNA: TGCGCCAGCAGCTTGGATAATACTGGCACTGAAGCTTTCTTT. Translated, it gives CASSLDNTGTEAFF.